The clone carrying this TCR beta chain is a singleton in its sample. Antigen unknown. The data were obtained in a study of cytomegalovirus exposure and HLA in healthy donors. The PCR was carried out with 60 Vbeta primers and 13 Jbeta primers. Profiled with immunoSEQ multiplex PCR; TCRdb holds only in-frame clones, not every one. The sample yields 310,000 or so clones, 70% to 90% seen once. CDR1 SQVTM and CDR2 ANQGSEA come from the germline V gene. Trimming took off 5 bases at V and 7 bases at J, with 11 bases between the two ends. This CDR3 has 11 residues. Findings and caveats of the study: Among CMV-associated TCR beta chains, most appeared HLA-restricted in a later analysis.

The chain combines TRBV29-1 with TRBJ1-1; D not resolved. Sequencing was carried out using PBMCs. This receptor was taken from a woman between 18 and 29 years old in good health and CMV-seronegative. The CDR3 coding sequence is TGCAGCGTTCCCGGGGAGCTTGAAGCTTTCTTT. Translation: CSVPGELEAFF. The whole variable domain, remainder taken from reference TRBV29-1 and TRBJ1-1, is SAVISQKPSRDICQRGTSLTIQCQVDSQVTMMFWYRQQPGQSLTLIATANQGSEATYESGFVIDKFPISRPNLTFSTLTVSNMSPEDSSIYLCSVPGELEAFFGQGTRLTVV.